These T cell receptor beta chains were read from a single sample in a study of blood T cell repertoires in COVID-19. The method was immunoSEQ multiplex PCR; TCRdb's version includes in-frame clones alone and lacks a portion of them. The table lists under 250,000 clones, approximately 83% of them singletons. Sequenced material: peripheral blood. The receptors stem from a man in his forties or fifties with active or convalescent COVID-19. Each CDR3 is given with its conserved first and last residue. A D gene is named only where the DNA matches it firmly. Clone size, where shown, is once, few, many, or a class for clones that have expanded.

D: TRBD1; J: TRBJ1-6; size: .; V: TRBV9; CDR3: CASSVRGLRDSPLHF; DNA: TGTGCCAGCAGCGTCAGGGGGCTGAGGGATTCACCCCTCCACTTT
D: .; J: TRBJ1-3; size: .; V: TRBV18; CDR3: CASSPPKGEESGNTIYF; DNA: TGTGCCAGCTCACCACCAAAAGGGGAGGAATCTGGAAACACCATATATTTT
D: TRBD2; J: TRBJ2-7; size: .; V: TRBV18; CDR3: CASSQGLAGTYEQYF; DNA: TGTGCCAGCTCACAGGGACTAGCGGGGACCTACGAGCAGTACTTC
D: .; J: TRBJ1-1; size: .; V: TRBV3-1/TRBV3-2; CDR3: CARSRGGETEAFF; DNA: TGTGCCCGCAGCCGGGGGGGGGAGACTGAAGCTTTCTTT
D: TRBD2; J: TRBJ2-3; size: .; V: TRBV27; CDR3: CASSYLPGSGGLDTQYF; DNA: TGTGCCAGCAGTTATCTCCCCGGTAGCGGGGGATTAGATACGCAGTATTTT
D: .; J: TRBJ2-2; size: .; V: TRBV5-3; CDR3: CARSLGPGQVNTGELFF; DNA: TGTGCCAGAAGCTTGGGTCCAGGGCAGGTGAACACCGGGGAGCTGTTTTTT
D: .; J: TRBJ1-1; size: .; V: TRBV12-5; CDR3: CASGLGQANTEAFF; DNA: TGTGCTAGTGGTTTGGGACAAGCGAACACTGAAGCTTTCTTT
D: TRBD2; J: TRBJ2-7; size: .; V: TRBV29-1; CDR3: CSVEDQLGRGGEQYF; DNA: TGCAGCGTTGAAGATCAGTTAGGAAGGGGAGGGGAGCAGTACTTC
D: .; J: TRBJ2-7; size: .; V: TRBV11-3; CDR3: CASSFQGRQYF; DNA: TGTGCCAGCAGCTTTCAGGGAAGGCAGTACTTC
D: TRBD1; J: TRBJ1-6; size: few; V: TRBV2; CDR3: CASSHGTGVGSPNSPLHF; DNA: TGTGCCAGCAGTCACGGGACAGGGGTAGGAAGCCCTAATTCACCCCTCCACTTT
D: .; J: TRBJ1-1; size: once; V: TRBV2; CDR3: CASPVGVEAFF; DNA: TGTGCCAGCCCAGTAGGAGTAGAAGCTTTCTTT
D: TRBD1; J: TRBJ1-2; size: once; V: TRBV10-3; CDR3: CAIRDRADGYTF; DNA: TGTGCCATCAGAGACAGGGCAGATGGCTACACCTTC
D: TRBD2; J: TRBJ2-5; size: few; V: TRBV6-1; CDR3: CASSEAASGGQETQYF; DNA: TGTGCCAGCAGTGAAGCGGCTAGCGGGGGACAAGAGACCCAGTACTTC
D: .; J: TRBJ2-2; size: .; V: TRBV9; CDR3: CASEGVANTGELFF; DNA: TGTGCCAGCGAGGGGGTCGCGAACACCGGGGAGCTGTTTTTT
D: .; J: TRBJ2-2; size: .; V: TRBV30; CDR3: CAWSTPDSFGELFF; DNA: TGTGCCTGGAGTACACCAGACAGTTTCGGGGAGCTGTTTTTT
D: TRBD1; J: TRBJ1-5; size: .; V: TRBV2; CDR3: CASSDRTGGGQPQHF; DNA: TGTGCCAGCAGCGACCGGACAGGGGGCGGTCAGCCCCAGCATTTT
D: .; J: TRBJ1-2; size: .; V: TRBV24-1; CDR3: CATSDANLNYGYTF; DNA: TGTGCCACCAGTGATGCTAATCTTAACTATGGCTACACCTTC
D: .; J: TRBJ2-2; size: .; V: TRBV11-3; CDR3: CASTQTGFPGELFF; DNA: TGTGCCAGCACCCAAACAGGGTTTCCCGGGGAGCTGTTTTTT
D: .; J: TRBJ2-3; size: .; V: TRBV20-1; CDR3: CSARAADTQYF; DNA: TGCAGTGCCCGAGCTGCAGATACGCAGTATTTT
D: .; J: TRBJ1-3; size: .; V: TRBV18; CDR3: CASSPPERAGNTIYF; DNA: TGTGCCAGCTCACCACCAGAACGGGCTGGAAACACCATATATTTT
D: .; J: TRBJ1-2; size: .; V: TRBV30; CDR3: CAWSVRTTNYGYTF; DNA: TGTGCCTGGAGTGTCAGGACAACCAACTATGGCTACACCTTC
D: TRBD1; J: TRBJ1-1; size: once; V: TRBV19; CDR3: CASSKNRGRPEAFF; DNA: TGTGCCAGTAGTAAGAACAGGGGTAGGCCTGAAGCTTTCTTT